Reported below is one T cell receptor (beta chain). The target antigen is unknown. This sample stems from a study of shared clonotypes between healthy human individuals. Replicate sorted-subset PCRs were loaded with around 0.2 ug DNA, about 30,000 T cell genomes. Data came from immunoSEQ multiplex PCR; TCRdb stores just in-frame clones and leaves some out. This sample yields a few hundred thousand clones, of which roughly 97% are seen a single time; 0.045% to 0.07% belongs to the top ten. General study findings and limits: It was observed that 5% to 6% of naive CD4 clonotypes were shared across several donors. Across subsets, estimated richness was generally greater for naive than for memory populations.

Germline loops: CDR1 SGHRS, CDR2 YFSETQ. This CDR3 spans 19 amino acids. Trimming removed 0 bases at V and 1 base at J, with 20 bases between. The sequence derives from a woman in her 30s in good health. The chain uses TRBV5-1 and TRBJ2-4, with D uncertain. The sequenced sample consisted of naive CD4+ T cells sorted from blood. Subset described: CD45RA+ positively selected. The CDR3 here is CASSLVGLPDVLAKNIQYF. The DNA for the CDR3 is TGCGCCAGCAGCTTGGTGGGATTACCCGACGTGTTGGCCAAAAACATTCAGTACTTC. The variable domain in full, with the rest retrieved from reference TRBV5-1 and TRBJ2-4, is KAGVTQTPRYLIKTRGQQVTLSCSPISGHRSVSWYQQTPGQGLQFLFEYFSETQRNKGNFPGRFSGRQFSNSRSEMNVSTLELGDSALYLCASSLVGLPDVLAKNIQYFGAGTRLSVL.